This TCR beta chain was recovered during a study of OX40 agonist ivuxolimab in advanced cancers. Study as a whole: Patients took ivuxolimab, an agonistic anti-OX40 (CD134) antibody. Notes on the study in general: CD8+ T cells were the subset that, on average, had more expanded clones than CD4+.

Note on this clone: Its antigen remains unknown.

Trimming shortened V by 3 bases and J by 2 bases, and 11 bases separated the two germline ends. The CDR3 is made up of 14 amino acids. CDR1 is KGHSH and CDR2 is LQKENI in the germline V gene. TCRdb keeps only in-frame clones here, not all; method: immunoSEQ multiplex PCR. Counted here are roughly 53,000 clones, around 89% occurring once; the ten biggest clones make up about 5%. V gene TRBV18 combines with J gene TRBJ2-7; D gene unclear. This TCR was sampled from an adult with an advanced solid tumor such as melanoma, head and neck, liver or kidney cancer. Sequencing used CD4+ or CD8+ T cells sorted from blood, obtained in a trial of the OX40 agonist ivuxolimab. Here the CDR3 reads CASSPPDGPYEQYF. DNA of the CDR3: TGTGCCAGCTCACCTCCGGACGGGCCCTACGAGCAGTACTTC.